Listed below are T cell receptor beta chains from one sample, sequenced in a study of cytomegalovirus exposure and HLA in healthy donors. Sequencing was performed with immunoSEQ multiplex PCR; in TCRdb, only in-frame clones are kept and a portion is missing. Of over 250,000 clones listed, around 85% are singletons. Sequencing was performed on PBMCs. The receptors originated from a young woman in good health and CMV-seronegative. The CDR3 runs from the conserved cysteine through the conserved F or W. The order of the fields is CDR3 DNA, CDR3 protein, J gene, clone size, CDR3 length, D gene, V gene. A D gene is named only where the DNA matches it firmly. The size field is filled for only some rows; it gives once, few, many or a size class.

CDR3nt: TGTGCCAGCAGCCTAGGGACTAGCGGTACCTACGAGCAGTACTTC
CDR3aa: CASSLGTSGTYEQYF
j_gene: TRBJ2-7
abundance: -
len: 15
d_gene: TRBD2
v_gene: TRBV6-5

CDR3nt: TGTGCCAGCAGCACTTACGGACAACCCTACGAGCAGTACTTC
CDR3aa: CASSTYGQPYEQYF
j_gene: TRBJ2-7
abundance: -
len: 14
d_gene: -
v_gene: TRBV7-2

CDR3nt: TGTGCCAGCAGTTTATCCCGGCAGGGCCCCTATGGCTACACCTTC
CDR3aa: CASSLSRQGPYGYTF
j_gene: TRBJ1-2
abundance: -
len: 15
d_gene: -
v_gene: TRBV27

CDR3nt: TGCACCAGCAGCCAAGATCCCCACGGGACTAGCGACAATGAGCAGTTCTTC
CDR3aa: CTSSQDPHGTSDNEQFF
j_gene: TRBJ2-1
abundance: -
len: 17
d_gene: -
v_gene: TRBV1

CDR3nt: TGTGCCAGCAGCTTCGGACAGGGGGGAGAGACCCAGTACTTC
CDR3aa: CASSFGQGGETQYF
j_gene: TRBJ2-5
abundance: -
len: 14
d_gene: TRBD1
v_gene: TRBV11-2

CDR3nt: TGTGCCAGCTCAGACCTAAGACAGAGCTCTGGAAACACCATATATTTT
CDR3aa: CASSDLRQSSGNTIYF
j_gene: TRBJ1-3
abundance: once
len: 16
d_gene: -
v_gene: TRBV18

CDR3nt: TGTGCCAGCAGTTATTTCGGGGGGATGGGCACCGGGGAGCTGTTTTTT
CDR3aa: CASSYFGGMGTGELFF
j_gene: TRBJ2-2
abundance: once
len: 16
d_gene: TRBD2
v_gene: TRBV6-5

CDR3nt: TGTGCCATCAGTGATAAGGGGGGGACCGTCAATCAGCCCCAGCATTTT
CDR3aa: CAISDKGGTVNQPQHF
j_gene: TRBJ1-5
abundance: -
len: 16
d_gene: -
v_gene: TRBV10-3

CDR3nt: TGCGCCAGCAGCTTGGGATCCTATACCTCCTACGAGCAGTACTTC
CDR3aa: CASSLGSYTSYEQYF
j_gene: TRBJ2-7
abundance: -
len: 15
d_gene: -
v_gene: TRBV5-1

CDR3nt: TGTGCCAGTAGTATAGGTTGGGGGGACACAGATACGCAGTATTTT
CDR3aa: CASSIGWGDTDTQYF
j_gene: TRBJ2-3
abundance: -
len: 15
d_gene: -
v_gene: TRBV19

CDR3nt: TGTGCCAGCAGCTCATGGACTAGCGGAAGCACAGATACGCAGTATTTT
CDR3aa: CASSSWTSGSTDTQYF
j_gene: TRBJ2-3
abundance: -
len: 16
d_gene: TRBD2
v_gene: TRBV11-2

CDR3nt: TGCGCCAGCAGCCAAGATCGATCCGACAGGGCTCGTCAGCCCCAGCATTTT
CDR3aa: CASSQDRSDRARQPQHF
j_gene: TRBJ1-5
abundance: -
len: 17
d_gene: TRBD1
v_gene: TRBV4-1

CDR3nt: TGCAGCGTTGAGGACAGGGGGGTAAACAATGAGCAGTTCTTC
CDR3aa: CSVEDRGVNNEQFF
j_gene: TRBJ2-1
abundance: -
len: 14
d_gene: TRBD1
v_gene: TRBV29-1

CDR3nt: TGTGCCAGCAGTTTACGGGGCGGGGGCGCTTCCTACAATGAGCAGTTCTTC
CDR3aa: CASSLRGGGASYNEQFF
j_gene: TRBJ2-1
abundance: -
len: 17
d_gene: -
v_gene: TRBV27

CDR3nt: TGTGCCAGCAGTTTAGGAGTCGGGGCCTACGAGCAGTACTTC
CDR3aa: CASSLGVGAYEQYF
j_gene: TRBJ2-7
abundance: -
len: 14
d_gene: -
v_gene: TRBV27

CDR3nt: TGCGCCAGCAGCCAAGAAAGCTCAGGCAGCAATCAGCCCCAGCATTTT
CDR3aa: CASSQESSGSNQPQHF
j_gene: TRBJ1-5
abundance: -
len: 16
d_gene: -
v_gene: TRBV4-3

CDR3nt: TGCGCCAGCAGGGCGGGGCAGGGGGGTAACAATCAGCCCCAGCATTTT
CDR3aa: CASRAGQGGNNQPQHF
j_gene: TRBJ1-5
abundance: -
len: 16
d_gene: TRBD1
v_gene: TRBV4-1

CDR3nt: TGTGCCAGCAGCCTCGGGGGGATCCGGAATTCACCCCTCCACTTT
CDR3aa: CASSLGGIRNSPLHF
j_gene: TRBJ1-6
abundance: once
len: 15
d_gene: -
v_gene: TRBV28

CDR3nt: TGTGCCGGATCGCAGGACTACGAGCAGTACTTC
CDR3aa: CAGSQDYEQYF
j_gene: TRBJ2-7
abundance: -
len: 11
d_gene: -
v_gene: TRBV2

CDR3nt: TGCGCCAGCAGCTTAGACAGGGGTGGGGAAAAACTGTTTTTT
CDR3aa: CASSLDRGGEKLFF
j_gene: TRBJ1-4
abundance: -
len: 14
d_gene: TRBD1
v_gene: TRBV5-1

CDR3nt: TGTGCCAGCAGCCCCCGACAGACCTATGGCTACACCTTC
CDR3aa: CASSPRQTYGYTF
j_gene: TRBJ1-2
abundance: -
len: 13
d_gene: -
v_gene: TRBV6-5

CDR3nt: TGCAGCGTTGACAGGGTGACTGAAGCTTTCTTT
CDR3aa: CSVDRVTEAFF
j_gene: TRBJ1-1
abundance: -
len: 11
d_gene: -
v_gene: TRBV29-1

CDR3nt: TGCGCCAGCAGCGATAGACAGGGTCTCTACGAGCAGTACTTC
CDR3aa: CASSDRQGLYEQYF
j_gene: TRBJ2-7
abundance: few
len: 14
d_gene: TRBD1
v_gene: TRBV5-1

CDR3nt: TGTGCCAGCAGTACCGGGACAGTCAATCAGCCCCAGCATTTT
CDR3aa: CASSTGTVNQPQHF
j_gene: TRBJ1-5
abundance: -
len: 14
d_gene: TRBD1
v_gene: TRBV6-5

CDR3nt: TGTGCCAGCAGTTACTCGAGGGCAGGGGGCTCTTACGAGCAGTACTTC
CDR3aa: CASSYSRAGGSYEQYF
j_gene: TRBJ2-7
abundance: -
len: 16
d_gene: TRBD1
v_gene: TRBV6-5

CDR3nt: TGTGCCAGCACCCAAGCGGGACTCTCCTACGAGCAGTACTTC
CDR3aa: CASTQAGLSYEQYF
j_gene: TRBJ2-7
abundance: -
len: 14
d_gene: TRBD2
v_gene: TRBV6-1

CDR3nt: TGCGCCAGCAGCCCTCCCTGGGACAGGGGACCGCGCTACGAGCAGTACTTC
CDR3aa: CASSPPWDRGPRYEQYF
j_gene: TRBJ2-7
abundance: -
len: 17
d_gene: TRBD1
v_gene: TRBV10-1

CDR3nt: TGTGCCAGCAGGGCAAGGGGTATTGGGGCCAACGTCCTGACTTTC
CDR3aa: CASRARGIGANVLTF
j_gene: TRBJ2-6
abundance: -
len: 15
d_gene: -
v_gene: TRBV6-5

CDR3nt: TGTGCTAGTGGCCCCGGACAGGGTACACCTCTCGGTGGCTACACCTTC
CDR3aa: CASGPGQGTPLGGYTF
j_gene: TRBJ1-2
abundance: -
len: 16
d_gene: TRBD1
v_gene: TRBV12-5

CDR3nt: TGCGCCAGCAGCCAAGAAGGGGCAGATACGCAGTATTTT
CDR3aa: CASSQEGADTQYF
j_gene: TRBJ2-3
abundance: -
len: 13
d_gene: -
v_gene: TRBV4-1

CDR3nt: TGTGCCAGCAGTGAAGGAGAAAACATTCAGTACTTC
CDR3aa: CASSEGENIQYF
j_gene: TRBJ2-4
abundance: -
len: 12
d_gene: -
v_gene: TRBV2

CDR3nt: TGTGCCAGCAGCTTAGTTGACAGGACTACCGGGGAGCTGTTTTTT
CDR3aa: CASSLVDRTTGELFF
j_gene: TRBJ2-2
abundance: -
len: 15
d_gene: -
v_gene: TRBV13

CDR3nt: TGTGCCAGCAGTTACTCGATGCGGCTAGCGTACTACGAGCAGTACTTC
CDR3aa: CASSYSMRLAYYEQYF
j_gene: TRBJ2-7
abundance: -
len: 16
d_gene: -
v_gene: TRBV6-5

CDR3nt: TGTGCCAGCAGCGTGGGGGACAGGGGGTATGGCTACACCTTC
CDR3aa: CASSVGDRGYGYTF
j_gene: TRBJ1-2
abundance: -
len: 14
d_gene: TRBD1
v_gene: TRBV9

CDR3nt: TGTGCCAGCAGTGACTCGGACAGGAATGAGCAGTTCTTC
CDR3aa: CASSDSDRNEQFF
j_gene: TRBJ2-1
abundance: -
len: 13
d_gene: TRBD1
v_gene: TRBV6-4

CDR3nt: TGTGCCAGCAGCTTAGGACAGGCGGGCGGCAATCAGCCCCAGCATTTT
CDR3aa: CASSLGQAGGNQPQHF
j_gene: TRBJ1-5
abundance: -
len: 16
d_gene: -
v_gene: TRBV7-8

CDR3nt: TGTGCCAGCAGCGTGACTAGCGGGACCTACGAGCAGTACTTC
CDR3aa: CASSVTSGTYEQYF
j_gene: TRBJ2-7
abundance: -
len: 14
d_gene: TRBD2
v_gene: TRBV9

CDR3nt: TGTGCCAGCAGCGTTAGCGGACAAGAGACCCAGTACTTC
CDR3aa: CASSVSGQETQYF
j_gene: TRBJ2-5
abundance: -
len: 13
d_gene: -
v_gene: TRBV7-2

CDR3nt: TGTGCCAGCAGCCAAGATTATTTAGGCGGGAGAGACGAGCAGTACTTC
CDR3aa: CASSQDYLGGRDEQYF
j_gene: TRBJ2-7
abundance: -
len: 16
d_gene: TRBD2
v_gene: TRBV14

CDR3nt: TGTGCCTGGAGTGTACTAGCGGGGGGGTCCTACAATGAGCAGTTCTTC
CDR3aa: CAWSVLAGGSYNEQFF
j_gene: TRBJ2-1
abundance: -
len: 16
d_gene: TRBD2
v_gene: TRBV30

CDR3nt: TGTGCCAGCAGTTATACGGCGGCCCAGCATTTT
CDR3aa: CASSYTAAQHF
j_gene: TRBJ1-5
abundance: -
len: 11
d_gene: -
v_gene: TRBV2

CDR3nt: TGTGCCTGGAGTGTCGGGACTAGACAAGAGACCCAGTACTTC
CDR3aa: CAWSVGTRQETQYF
j_gene: TRBJ2-5
abundance: -
len: 14
d_gene: TRBD2
v_gene: TRBV30

CDR3nt: TGCGCCAGCAGCTCACAGGGGTTTTGGGAGACCCAGTACTTC
CDR3aa: CASSSQGFWETQYF
j_gene: TRBJ2-5
abundance: -
len: 14
d_gene: TRBD1
v_gene: TRBV5-1

CDR3nt: TGTGCCAGCAGTGGAGGACTAGCGAGCACCGGGGAGCTGTTTTTT
CDR3aa: CASSGGLASTGELFF
j_gene: TRBJ2-2
abundance: few
len: 15
d_gene: TRBD2
v_gene: TRBV2

CDR3nt: TGCGCCAGCGGACAGGGTCTCGGATCCTACGAGCAGTACTTC
CDR3aa: CASGQGLGSYEQYF
j_gene: TRBJ2-7
abundance: -
len: 14
d_gene: TRBD1
v_gene: TRBV10-2

CDR3nt: TGCGCCAGCAGCTTGGGAGGGACCCAGGGGGCCATTATCCCCCTCCACTTT
CDR3aa: CASSLGGTQGAIIPLHF
j_gene: TRBJ1-6
abundance: -
len: 17
d_gene: TRBD1
v_gene: TRBV5-1

CDR3nt: TGTGCCAGCAGTTACAATGGGGCCTCTCCCTACGAGCAGTACTTC
CDR3aa: CASSYNGASPYEQYF
j_gene: TRBJ2-7
abundance: -
len: 15
d_gene: -
v_gene: TRBV6-5

CDR3nt: TGCGCCAGCAGCCATCCGGACAGTAGGAACTCCTACGAGCAGTACTTC
CDR3aa: CASSHPDSRNSYEQYF
j_gene: TRBJ2-7
abundance: few
len: 16
d_gene: -
v_gene: TRBV5-1

CDR3nt: TGTGCCAGCAGTGTGTTGAGGGTTGGCAATCAGCCCCAGCATTTT
CDR3aa: CASSVLRVGNQPQHF
j_gene: TRBJ1-5
abundance: -
len: 15
d_gene: -
v_gene: TRBV2